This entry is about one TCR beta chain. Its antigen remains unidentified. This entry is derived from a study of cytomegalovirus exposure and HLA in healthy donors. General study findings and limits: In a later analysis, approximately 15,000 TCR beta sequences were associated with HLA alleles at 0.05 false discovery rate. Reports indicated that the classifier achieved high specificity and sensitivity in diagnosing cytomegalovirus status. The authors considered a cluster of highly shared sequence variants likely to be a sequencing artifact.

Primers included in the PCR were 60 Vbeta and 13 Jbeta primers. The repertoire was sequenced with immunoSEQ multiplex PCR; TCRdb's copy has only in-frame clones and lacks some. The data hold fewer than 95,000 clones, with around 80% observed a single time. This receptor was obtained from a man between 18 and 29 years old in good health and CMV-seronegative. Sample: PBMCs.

CDR3 DNA sequence: TGTGCCAGCAGAGCAAGCAGGGGGATCCAAGAGACCCAGTACTTC. This gives the protein CASRASRGIQETQYF. V usage is TRBV2 and J usage is TRBJ2-5; 7 bases are a match to TRBD1. The germline CDR1 and CDR2 sequences are SNHLY and FYNNEI. V was pared by 6 bases and J by 1 base, with 8 bases of the junction left unmatched. The CDR3 is made up of 15 amino acids.